These 29 T cell receptor beta chains were sequenced from one sample in a study of shared clonotypes between healthy human individuals. CD8 cells classed as naive were CD45RO-negative and positively selected for CCR7, excluding terminally differentiated effector memory CD45RA+ cells. Data came from immunoSEQ multiplex PCR; TCRdb stores just in-frame clones and leaves some out. The repertoire includes some 740,000 clones, more than 85% of them detected once, and more than 20% sits in the top ten. The sequenced sample consisted of naive CD8+ T cells sorted from blood. These receptors all stem from a man under 40 in good health.

The gene calls are TRBV19 and TRBJ1-1; 7 bases are a match to TRBD1. After removal of 6 bases from V and 5 bases from J, the junction contained 6 bases not matched to a gene. The CDR3 is 13 amino acids. Germline V CDR1 and CDR2: LNHDA, SQIVND (reference sequence). Here the CDR3 DNA reads TGTGCCAGTAGCCAGACAGGGAGGACTGAAGCTTTCTTT. It codes for CASSQTGRTEAFF.

J is TRBJ2-3 and V is TRBV7-3, with D unresolved. Trimming shortened V by 5 bases and J by 5 bases, and 14 bases separated the two germline ends. The length of the CDR3 is 14 residues. Germline assignment: CDR1 SGHTA and CDR2 FQGTGA. The CDR3 nucleotides are TGTGCCAGCAGCCAAGACACGTTGCAAGATACGCAGTATTTT. It is translated as CASSQDTLQDTQYF. Full variable domain (outside the CDR3, taken from reference TRBV7-3 and TRBJ2-3): GAGVSQTPSNKVTEKGKYVELRCDPISGHTALYWYRQSLGQGPEFLIYFQGTGAADDSGLPNDRFFAVRPEGSVSTLKIQRTERGDSAVYLCASSQDTLQDTQYFGPGTRLTVL.

This clone was recorded once. Compared with germline, one end of the junction differs, possibly owing to a read error. The gene calls are TRBV7-7 and TRBJ2-1, with no clear D. This CDR3 region has 15 residues. Germline loops: CDR1 SSHAT, CDR2 FNYEAQ (reference sequence). DNA for the CDR3: TGTGCTAGCAGCTTAGAGACTTCCAGTTACAATGAGCAGTTCTTC. Translated, it gives CASSLETSSYNEQFF.

The chain combines TRBV27 with TRBJ2-3, with no clear D. The germline gives CDR1 MNHEY, CDR2 SMNVEV (reference sequence). The length of the CDR3 is 16 residues. The V end lost 0 bases, the J end lost 0 bases, and 10 bases lay between the germline ends. The CDR3 sequence is CASSLSHRLSTDTQYF. The DNA of the CDR3 is TGTGCCAGCAGTTTATCGCACCGTCTTAGCACAGATACGCAGTATTTT.

The chain has TRBV28 and TRBJ2-1; 13 positions match TRBD2. CDR3 length equals 17 residues. V was clipped by 5 bases and J by 4 bases; unmatched bases: 8. CDR1 and CDR2 (germline): MDHEN, SYDVKM. The DNA of the CDR3 is TGTGCCAGCAGTCCTGGACTAGCGGGAGACCTTTACAATGAGCAGTTCTTC. Encoded protein: CASSPGLAGDLYNEQFF.

The rearrangement links TRBV15 to TRBJ1-1; D possibly corresponds to TRBD1 (6 bases). This CDR3 is built from 14 residues. Per the germline V gene, CDR1 is LNHNV and CDR2 is YYDKDF (reference sequence). V was clipped by 3 bases and J by 3 bases, with 11 bases between them. The CDR3 DNA sequence: TGTGCCACCAGCAGGGGAGGACAGTACACTGAAGCTTTCTTT. Its protein is CATSRGGQYTEAFF.

The rearrangement uses TRBV6-1 and TRBJ1-1; D remains ambiguous. V lost 7 bases to trimming and J lost 0 bases, with 12 bases between them. The CDR3 consists of 14 residues. Germline V gene sequence: CDR1 MNHNS, CDR2 SASEGT. The CDR3 DNA reads as TGTGCCAGCAATTTGGTCCGATTGAACACTGAAGCTTTCTTT. Amino acid sequence: CASNLVRLNTEAFF.

The chain employs TRBV18 and TRBJ1-3, with D perhaps matching TRBD1 (5 bases). The CDR3 extends over 17 amino acids. The germline CDR1 and CDR2 sequences are KGHSH and LQKENI. V was pared by 5 bases and J by 4 bases, with 21 bases between. CDR3 DNA: TGTGCCAGCTCATCCCAAATGGCAAGGGGATCGGGAAACACCATATATTTT. Translation gives CASSSQMARGSGNTIYF.

Comments on this clone: Other DNA sequences in this sample translate to the same CDR3. V gene TRBV5-1 combines with J gene TRBJ2-7, with D uncertain. The CDR3 totals 13 residues. V lost 0 bases, J lost 4 bases, and 8 bases lay in between. Germline V gives CDR1 SGHRS, CDR2 YFSETQ. CDR3 sequence: CASSLGSSYEQYF. CDR3 DNA: TGCGCCAGCAGCTTGGGATCGTCATACGAGCAGTACTTC.

This clone was found once. The sample has other DNA sequences that encode this CDR3 too. J is TRBJ2-7 and V is TRBV30; 7 bases agree with TRBD2. J was trimmed by 5 bases and V by 0 bases; bases with no gene match: 7. The CDR3 sequence is 14 residues long. CDR1 and CDR2 from the germline V gene are GTSNPN and SVGIG (reference sequence). The CDR3 here is CAWSVGREIDEQYF. The DNA of the CDR3 is TGTGCCTGGAGTGTGGGGCGGGAGATCGACGAGCAGTACTTC. Supplemented by reference TRBV30 and TRBJ2-7, the full variable domain reads SQTIHQWPATLVQPVGSPLSLECTVEGTSNPNLYWYRQAAGRGLQLLFYSVGIGQISSEVPQNLSASRPQDRQFILSSKKLLLSDSGFYLCAWSVGREIDEQYFGPGTRLTVT.

The V call is TRBV7-9, the J call TRBJ1-1, with 7 bases aligning to TRBD1. The trim removed 5 bases at V and 0 bases at J, leaving 12 bases unmatched. The CDR3 spans 17 residues. In germline, CDR1 is SEHNR, CDR2 FQNEAQ (reference sequence). As DNA, the CDR3 is TGTGCCAGCAGCCCAGGGACAGTTGAGGGGATGAACACTGAAGCTTTCTTT. Protein sequence: CASSPGTVEGMNTEAFF.

V is TRBV19 and J is TRBJ1-2, with TRBD1 as a possible D gene (5 bases). Germline assignment: CDR1 LNHDA and CDR2 SQIVND (reference sequence). V was trimmed by 5 bases and J by 3 bases, leaving 16 bases between them. CDR3 length: 15 amino acids. This CDR3 reads CASSPAIGHHYGYTF. The CDR3 DNA is TGTGCCAGTAGTCCGGCAATAGGACACCACTATGGCTACACCTTC.

The rearrangement uses TRBV10-3 and TRBJ1-1; tentative D call: TRBD1 (5 bases). In germline, CDR1 is ENHRY, CDR2 SYGVKD. V was pared by 8 bases and J by 0 bases, with 19 bases between. CDR3 size: 16 residues. CDR3 sequence: CAIGLRDGTLNTEAFF. CDR3 bases: TGTGCCATCGGCCTGAGGGACGGTACTCTGAACACTGAAGCTTTCTTT.

This rearrangement joins TRBV6-1 to TRBJ1-3, with D unresolved. This CDR3 contains 15 residues. V lost 4 bases to trimming and J lost 0 bases, with 10 bases between them. The V gene's germline CDR1 is MNHNS and CDR2 SASEGT. The CDR3 bases are TGTGCCAGCAGTGCTGGACGCAGCTCTGGAAACACCATATATTTT. It specifies CASSAGRSSGNTIYF.

This clone was seen a single time. The genes are TRBV4-1 and TRBJ2-1; no clear D gene. From germline, CDR1 is MGHRA and CDR2 YSYEKL. The CDR3 has 14 amino acids. Trimming left V 1 base short and J 9 bases short, with 13 bases between. CDR3 sequence: CASSQGVGTSEQFF. CDR3 bases: TGCGCCAGCAGCCAAGGGGTGGGAACTTCTGAGCAGTTCTTC.

The CDR3 coding sequence is TGCGCCAGCAGCTTTCCCCTCAAGGGGGAGACCCAGTACTTC. This gives the protein CASSFPLKGETQYF. This chain connects TRBV5-1 to TRBJ2-5; D possibly corresponds to TRBD1 (5 bases). With 2 bases removed from V and 5 bases from J, the gap between germline ends came to 13 bases. Germline CDR1 is SGHRS and CDR2 is YFSETQ. This CDR3 spans 14 amino acids.

This clone came up once. The V and J genes are TRBV29-1 and TRBJ2-1; 7 bases match TRBD2. The CDR3 covers 19 residues. V lost 4 bases and J lost 3; bases outside the gene matches: 21. Germline lookup yields CDR1 SQVTM and CDR2 ANQGSEA. CDR3 sequence: CSVVGAWVAGFSYYNEQFF. Written as DNA, the CDR3 is TGCAGCGTTGTAGGGGCCTGGGTAGCGGGTTTCTCATACTACAATGAGCAGTTCTTC.

This rearrangement joins TRBV10-3 to TRBJ2-1, with 8 positions matching TRBD2. The CDR3 consists of 16 residues. CDR1 and CDR2 (germline): ENHRY, SYGVKD. With 0 bases clipped from V and 9 bases from J, the junction kept 10 bases outside the gene matches. The CDR3 DNA reads as TGTGCCATCAGTGAGTCGAACAGCGGGAGATCAGGTGAGCAGTTCTTC. This gives the protein CAISESNSGRSGEQFF.

The rearrangement uses TRBV29-1 and TRBJ2-2, with D uncertain. Germline lookup yields CDR1 SQVTM and CDR2 ANQGSEA. V lost 4 bases and J 0 bases, leaving 3 bases between the germline ends. This CDR3 spans 12 amino acids. CDR3 sequence (DNA): TGCAGCGTTGGAACGAACACCGGGGAGCTGTTTTTT. It encodes CSVGTNTGELFF.

The CDR3 here is CASSPTGTSALWETQYF. The CDR3 nucleotides are TGTGCCAGCTCACCAACCGGGACTAGCGCGCTGTGGGAGACCCAGTACTTC. V and J are TRBV18 and TRBJ2-5; 10 nucleotides match TRBD2. This CDR3 has 17 amino acids. The junction had 11 bases not matched to a gene; V was cut back by 2 bases and J by 5 bases. From germline, CDR1 is KGHSH and CDR2 LQKENI.

The CDR3 is CASSNEGRWLFF. CDR3 sequence (DNA): TGTGCCAGCAGCAACGAGGGAAGGTGGCTGTTTTTT. This sequence joins TRBV7-6 and TRBJ1-4; D uncertain. V lost 5 bases, J lost 14 bases, and 15 bases lay in between. CDR1 and CDR2 (germline): SGHVS, FNYEAQ. The CDR3 sequence is 12 residues long.

The gene calls are TRBV10-2 and TRBJ1-1; D perhaps matches TRBD1 (5 bases). Germline V gene sequence: CDR1 WSHSY, CDR2 SAAADI. There are 13 residues in the CDR3. V lost 8 bases and J 0 bases, leaving 10 bases between the germline ends. DNA of the CDR3: TGCGCCAGCCTGGACACCTTGAACACTGAAGCTTTCTTT. Its translation is CASLDTLNTEAFF.

The chain combines TRBV11-3 with TRBJ2-1; TRBD2 is a possible D gene (6 bases). This CDR3 has 16 residues. Germline values: CDR1 SGHNT, CDR2 YENEEA. V lost 5 bases to trimming and J lost 4 bases, with 18 bases between them. This CDR3 reads CASSTQSRGLYNEQFF. The CDR3, as DNA: TGTGCCAGCAGCACACAGTCACGGGGACTTTACAATGAGCAGTTCTTC.

The chain has TRBV5-1 and TRBJ1-4, with D unclear. This CDR3 comprises 14 residues. The V end lost 0 bases, the J end lost 1 base, and 4 bases lay between the germline ends. The V gene's germline CDR1 is SGHRS and CDR2 YFSETQ. The DNA for the CDR3 is TGCGCCAGCAGCTTGGCGGGAACTAATGAAAAACTGTTTTTT. It is translated as CASSLAGTNEKLFF.

J is TRBJ2-7 and V is TRBV5-6; 8 nucleotides line up with TRBD1. Germline V gene data show CDR1 as SGHDT and CDR2 as YYEEEE. The CDR3 runs 16 residues. The J segment lost 6 bases and the V segment lost 2 bases, leaving 13 bases of the junction unmatched. The CDR3 loop reads CASSFLRTGKSGEQYF. Written as DNA, the CDR3 is TGTGCCAGCAGCTTCCTAAGGACAGGGAAGTCTGGCGAGCAGTACTTC.

The chain has TRBV9 and TRBJ1-3, with a weak D call TRBD1 (6 bases). The CDR3 has 15 amino acids. Trimming removed 0 bases at V and 2 bases at J, with 9 bases between. The germline CDR1 and CDR2 sequences are SGDLS and YYNGEE. The CDR3 region is CASSVGGGPGNTIYF. The CDR3 nucleotides read TGTGCCAGCAGCGTAGGCGGGGGGCCTGGAAACACCATATATTTT.

This chain links TRBV28 with TRBJ2-7; a possible D gene is TRBD2 (5 bases). V lost 3 bases and J 4 bases, leaving 13 bases between the germline ends. CDR1 is MDHEN and CDR2 is SYDVKM in the germline V gene. The CDR3 is 14 residues long. The CDR3 protein is CASSFRNGEYEQYF. As DNA, the CDR3 is TGTGCCAGCAGTTTCCGTAACGGGGAATACGAGCAGTACTTC.

The genes are TRBV7-9 and TRBJ1-2; 9 nucleotides align to TRBD1. This CDR3 is 14 amino acids long. CDR1 and CDR2 (germline): SEHNR, FQNEAQ (reference sequence). V gave up 5 bases and J gave up 5 bases; unmatched junction bases: 6. Here the CDR3 DNA reads TGTGCCAGCAGCACTACAGGGGGCGCTTATGGCTACACCTTC. It codes for CASSTTGGAYGYTF.

This clone was seen once. The V call is TRBV29-1, the J call TRBJ1-1, with 8 positions matching TRBD1. The length of the CDR3 is 13 residues. Germline CDR1 and CDR2: SQVTM and ANQGSEA. J lost 0 bases, V lost 6 bases, and 3 bases had no gene match. The CDR3 spells CSVRDRLNTEAFF. CDR3 nucleotide sequence: TGCAGCGTCCGGGACAGGTTGAACACTGAAGCTTTCTTT.